One TCR beta chain is described in this entry. The sample is drawn from a study of blood T cell repertoires in COVID-19. CDR3 length: 15 amino acids. V was trimmed by 1 base and J by 3 bases, leaving 13 bases between them. The germline CDR1 and CDR2 sequences are LGHNA and YSLEER. TCRdb keeps only in-frame clones here, not all; method: immunoSEQ multiplex PCR. The sample consists of some 200,000 clones, around nine tenths of them appearing once. The sequencing input was peripheral blood. This clonotype was sampled from a man between 40 and 49 years old with active or convalescent COVID-19. The V and J genes are TRBV4-3 and TRBJ2-7; a possible D gene is TRBD1 (6 bases). For the CDR3, the DNA is TGCGCCAGCAGCCAAGGGGCAGGGGAATACTACGAGCAGTACTTC. Encoded protein: CASSQGAGEYYEQYF.